This TCR beta chain was sequenced in a study of blood T cell repertoires in COVID-19. Study as a whole: Whether acute or convalescent, the COVID-19 samples came from the United States, Italy and Spain. PBMCs, B-cell-depleted T cells, or T cells provided the cDNA or gDNA that made up the material.

The germline CDR1 and CDR2 sequences are GTSNPN and SVGIG (reference sequence). The CDR3 is made up of 14 amino acids. Trimming left V 8 bases short and J 0 bases short, with 15 bases between. Original processing methods: Quantification of nucleated cells was approximated via reference gene primer amplification. Produced via immunoSEQ multiplex PCR; TCRdb's table is partial and in-frame only. Clonal size and the V and J genes are those of that table, whereas D and trimming came from the DNA. The sample records under 150,000 clones, around four fifths being singletons. This rearrangement joins TRBV30 to TRBJ2-3; TRBD2 might be the D (6 bases). This clonotype was sampled from a human donor in a cohort sampled during active COVID-19. Sequenced: peripheral blood. The CDR3 protein is CAPDLGTSTDTQYF. For the CDR3, the DNA is TGTGCCCCGGACTTAGGGACTAGCACAGATACGCAGTATTTT.